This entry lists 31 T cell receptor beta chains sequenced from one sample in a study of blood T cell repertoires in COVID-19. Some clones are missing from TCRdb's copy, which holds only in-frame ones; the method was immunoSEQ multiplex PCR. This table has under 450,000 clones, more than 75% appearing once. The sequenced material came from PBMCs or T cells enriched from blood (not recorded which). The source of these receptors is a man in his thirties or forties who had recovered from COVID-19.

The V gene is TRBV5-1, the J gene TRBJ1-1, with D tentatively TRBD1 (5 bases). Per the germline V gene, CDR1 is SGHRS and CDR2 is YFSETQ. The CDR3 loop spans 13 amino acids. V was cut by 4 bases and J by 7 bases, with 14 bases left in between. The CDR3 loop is CASSREIDSEAFF. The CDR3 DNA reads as TGCGCCAGCAGCCGAGAGATCGACAGTGAAGCTTTCTTT. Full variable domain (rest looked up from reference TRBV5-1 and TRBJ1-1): KAGVTQTPRYLIKTRGQQVTLSCSPISGHRSVSWYQQTPGQGLQFLFEYFSETQRNKGNFPGRFSGRQFSNSRSEMNVSTLELGDSALYLCASSREIDSEAFFGQGTRLTVV.

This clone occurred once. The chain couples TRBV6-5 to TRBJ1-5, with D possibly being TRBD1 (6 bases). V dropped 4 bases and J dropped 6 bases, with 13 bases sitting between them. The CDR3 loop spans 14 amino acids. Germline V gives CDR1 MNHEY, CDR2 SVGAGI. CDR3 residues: CASSLDSLGQPQHF. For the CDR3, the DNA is TGTGCCAGCAGTTTGGACAGTCTCGGTCAGCCCCAGCATTTT.

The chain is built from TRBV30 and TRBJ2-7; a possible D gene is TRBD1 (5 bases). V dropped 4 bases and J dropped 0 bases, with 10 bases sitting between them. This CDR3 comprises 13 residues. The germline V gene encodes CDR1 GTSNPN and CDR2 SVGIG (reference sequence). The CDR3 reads CAWTGISSYEQYF. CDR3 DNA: TGTGCCTGGACAGGGATAAGCTCCTACGAGCAGTACTTC.

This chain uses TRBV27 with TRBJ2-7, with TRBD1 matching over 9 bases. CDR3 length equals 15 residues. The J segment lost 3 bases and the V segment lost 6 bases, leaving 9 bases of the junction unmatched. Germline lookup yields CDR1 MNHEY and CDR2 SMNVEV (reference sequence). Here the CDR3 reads CASSPDGTGLYEQYF. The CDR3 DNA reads TGTGCCAGCAGCCCGGACGGGACAGGGCTCTACGAGCAGTACTTC.

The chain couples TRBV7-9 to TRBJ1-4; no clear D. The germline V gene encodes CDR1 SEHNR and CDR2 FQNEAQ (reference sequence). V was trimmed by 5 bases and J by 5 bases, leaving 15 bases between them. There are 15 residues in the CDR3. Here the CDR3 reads CASSQPGRGNEKLFF. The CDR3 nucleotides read TGTGCCAGCAGCCAACCCGGACGGGGAAATGAAAAACTGTTTTTT.

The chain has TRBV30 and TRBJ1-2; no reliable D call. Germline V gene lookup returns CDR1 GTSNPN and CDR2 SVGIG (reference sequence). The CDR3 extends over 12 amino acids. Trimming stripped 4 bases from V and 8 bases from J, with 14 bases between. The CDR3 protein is CAWKINGIGYTF. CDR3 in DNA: TGTGCCTGGAAGATTAACGGGATCGGCTACACCTTC.

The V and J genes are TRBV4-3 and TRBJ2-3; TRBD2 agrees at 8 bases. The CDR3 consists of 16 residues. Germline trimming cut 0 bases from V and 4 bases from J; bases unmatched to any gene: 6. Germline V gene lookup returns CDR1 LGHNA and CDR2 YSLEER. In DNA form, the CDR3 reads TGCGCCAGCAGCCAAGATACACTAGCGGAACCAGATACGCAGTATTTT. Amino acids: CASSQDTLAEPDTQYF.

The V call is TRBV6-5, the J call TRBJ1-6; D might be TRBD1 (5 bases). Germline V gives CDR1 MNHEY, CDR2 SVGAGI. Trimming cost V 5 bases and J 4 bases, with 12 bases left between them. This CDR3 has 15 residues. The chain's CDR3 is CASSPFRGYNSPLHF. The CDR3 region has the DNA TGTGCCAGCAGTCCGTTTAGGGGATATAATTCACCCCTCCACTTT.

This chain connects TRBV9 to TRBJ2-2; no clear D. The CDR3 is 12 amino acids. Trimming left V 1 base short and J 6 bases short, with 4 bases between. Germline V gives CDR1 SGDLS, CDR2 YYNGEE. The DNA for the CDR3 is TGTGCCAGCAGCGTAAGCGCCGGGGAGCTGTTTTTT. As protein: CASSVSAGELFF.

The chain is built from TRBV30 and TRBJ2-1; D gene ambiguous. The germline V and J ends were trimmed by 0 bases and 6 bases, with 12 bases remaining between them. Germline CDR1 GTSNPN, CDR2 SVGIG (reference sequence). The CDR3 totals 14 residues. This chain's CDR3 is CAWSVRLSGNEQFF. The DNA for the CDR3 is TGTGCCTGGAGTGTACGCTTATCGGGCAATGAGCAGTTCTTC.

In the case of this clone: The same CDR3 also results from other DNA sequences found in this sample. The CDR3: CASSPGGGETQYF. CDR3 coding DNA: TGTGCCAGCTCACCGGGGGGTGGCGAGACCCAGTACTTC. The chain carries TRBV18 and TRBJ2-5; TRBD2 is a possible D gene (6 bases). This CDR3 spans 13 amino acids. Trimming shortened V by 3 bases and J by 5 bases, and 10 bases separated the two germline ends. CDR1 KGHSH and CDR2 LQKENI come from the germline V gene.

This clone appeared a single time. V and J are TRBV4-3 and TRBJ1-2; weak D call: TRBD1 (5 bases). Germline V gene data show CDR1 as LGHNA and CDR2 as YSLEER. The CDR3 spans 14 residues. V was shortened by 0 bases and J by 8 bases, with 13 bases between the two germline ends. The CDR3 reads CASSQEGEAGGYTF. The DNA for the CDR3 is TGCGCCAGCAGCCAAGAAGGGGAAGCGGGGGGCTACACCTTC.

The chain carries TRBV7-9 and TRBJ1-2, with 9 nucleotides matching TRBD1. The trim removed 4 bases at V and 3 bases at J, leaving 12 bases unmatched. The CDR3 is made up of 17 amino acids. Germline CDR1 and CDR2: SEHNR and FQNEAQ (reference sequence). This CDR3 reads CASSSPGTGMMHYGYTF. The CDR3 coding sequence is TGTGCCAGCAGCTCCCCCGGGACAGGGATGATGCACTATGGCTACACCTTC.

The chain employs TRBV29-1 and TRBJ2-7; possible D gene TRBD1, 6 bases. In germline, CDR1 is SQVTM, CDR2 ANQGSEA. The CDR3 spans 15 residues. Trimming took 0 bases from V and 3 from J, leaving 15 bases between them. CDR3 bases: TGCAGCGTTGAAGATGCCGAGACAGGCCTCTACGAGCAGTACTTC. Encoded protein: CSVEDAETGLYEQYF.

The CDR3 sequence: CASSETAWGSYNEQFF. CDR3 bases: TGTGCCAGCAGTGAAACGGCGTGGGGCTCTTACAATGAGCAGTTCTTC. The gene calls are TRBV2 and TRBJ2-1; a weak D match, TRBD1 (5 bases). Germline CDR1 is SNHLY and CDR2 is FYNNEI. The CDR3 covers 16 residues. V lost 2 bases to trimming and J lost 4 bases, with 15 bases between them. The full variable domain, in which reference TRBV2 and TRBJ2-1 provide the parts outside the CDR3, is EPEVTQTPSHQVTQMGQEVILRCVPISNHLYFYWYRQILGQKVEFLVSFYNNEISEKSEIFDDQFSVERPDGSNFTLKIRSTKLEDSAMYFCASSETAWGSYNEQFFGPGTRLTVL.

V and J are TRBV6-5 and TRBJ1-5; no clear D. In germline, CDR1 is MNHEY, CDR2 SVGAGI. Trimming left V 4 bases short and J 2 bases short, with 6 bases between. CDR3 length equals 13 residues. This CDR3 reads CASSSLGNQPQHF. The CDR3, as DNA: TGTGCCAGCAGTTCCCTAGGCAATCAGCCCCAGCATTTT.

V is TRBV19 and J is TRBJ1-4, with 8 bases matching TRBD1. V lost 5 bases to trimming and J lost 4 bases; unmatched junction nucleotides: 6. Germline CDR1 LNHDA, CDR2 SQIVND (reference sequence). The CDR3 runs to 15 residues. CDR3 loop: CASSPQGAGNEKLFF. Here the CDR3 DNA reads TGTGCCAGTAGTCCCCAGGGGGCTGGTAATGAAAAACTGTTTTTT.

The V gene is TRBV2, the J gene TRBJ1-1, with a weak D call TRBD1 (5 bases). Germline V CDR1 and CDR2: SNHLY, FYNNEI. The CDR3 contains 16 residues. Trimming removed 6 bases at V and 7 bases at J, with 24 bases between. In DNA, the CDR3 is TGTGCCAGCAGCCTGAAGGGTCCAGGGAAGGAGTTTGAAGCTTTCTTT. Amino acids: CASSLKGPGKEFEAFF.

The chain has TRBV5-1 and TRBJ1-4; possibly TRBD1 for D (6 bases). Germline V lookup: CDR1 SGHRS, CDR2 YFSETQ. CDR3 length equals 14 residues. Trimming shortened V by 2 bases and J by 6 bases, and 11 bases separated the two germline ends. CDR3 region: CASSLQGRYEKLFF. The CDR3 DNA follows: TGCGCCAGCAGCTTACAGGGACGGTATGAAAAACTGTTTTTT.

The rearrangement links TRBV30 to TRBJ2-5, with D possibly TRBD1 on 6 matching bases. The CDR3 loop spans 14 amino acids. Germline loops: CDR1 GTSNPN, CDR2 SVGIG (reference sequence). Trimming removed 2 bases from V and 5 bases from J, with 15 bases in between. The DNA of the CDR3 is TGTGCCTGGAGTAGTGCCACAGGGATGGAGACCCAGTACTTC. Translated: CAWSSATGMETQYF.

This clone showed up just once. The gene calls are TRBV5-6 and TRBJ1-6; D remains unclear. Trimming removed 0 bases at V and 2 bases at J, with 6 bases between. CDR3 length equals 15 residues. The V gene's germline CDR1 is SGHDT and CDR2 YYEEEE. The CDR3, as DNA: TGTGCCAGCAGCTTGGATCTCGCCTATAATTCACCCCTCCACTTT. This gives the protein CASSLDLAYNSPLHF.

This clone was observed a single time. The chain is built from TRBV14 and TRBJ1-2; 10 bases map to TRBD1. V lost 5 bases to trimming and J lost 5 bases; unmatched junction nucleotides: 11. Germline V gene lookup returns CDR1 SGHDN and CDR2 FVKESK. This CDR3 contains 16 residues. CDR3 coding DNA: TGTGCCAGCAGCTTGACCGGGACAGGGGTTGGGTATGGCTACACCTTC. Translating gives CASSLTGTGVGYGYTF.

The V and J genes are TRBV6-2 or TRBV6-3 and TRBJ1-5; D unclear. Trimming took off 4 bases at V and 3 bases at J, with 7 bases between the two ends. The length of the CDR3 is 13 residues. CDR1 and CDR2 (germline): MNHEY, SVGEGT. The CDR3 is CASSSVTNQPQHF. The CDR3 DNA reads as TGTGCCAGCAGTTCGGTCACCAATCAGCCCCAGCATTTT.

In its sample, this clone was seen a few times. The CDR3 bases are TGTGCCAGCAGTCGCGACAGGGCTGGAAACACCATATATTTT. This gives the protein CASSRDRAGNTIYF. The chain combines TRBV3-1 (or the pseudogene TRBV3-2) with TRBJ1-3; 7 nucleotides agree with TRBD1. Germline CDR1 LGHDT, CDR2 YNNKEL (reference sequence). V shed 6 bases, J shed 2 bases, and the junction held 4 bases outside the gene matches. CDR3 length: 14 residues.

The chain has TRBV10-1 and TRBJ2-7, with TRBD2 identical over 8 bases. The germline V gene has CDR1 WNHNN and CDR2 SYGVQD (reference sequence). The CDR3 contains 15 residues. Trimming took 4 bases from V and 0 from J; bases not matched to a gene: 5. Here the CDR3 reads CASSGGLETSYEQYF. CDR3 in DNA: TGCGCCAGCAGTGGGGGACTAGAAACCTCCTACGAGCAGTACTTC.

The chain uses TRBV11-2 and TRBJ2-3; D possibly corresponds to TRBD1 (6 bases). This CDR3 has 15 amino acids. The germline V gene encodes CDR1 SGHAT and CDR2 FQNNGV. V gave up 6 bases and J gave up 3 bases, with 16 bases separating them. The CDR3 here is CASSRAYRATDTQYF. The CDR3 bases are TGTGCCAGCAGTCGTGCCTACAGGGCAACAGATACGCAGTATTTT. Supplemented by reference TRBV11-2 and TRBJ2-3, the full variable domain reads EAGVAQSPRYKIIEKRQSVAFWCNPISGHATLYWYQQILGQGPKLLIQFQNNGVVDDSQLPKDRFSAERLKGVDSTLKIQPAKLEDSAVYLCASSRAYRATDTQYFGPGTRLTVL.

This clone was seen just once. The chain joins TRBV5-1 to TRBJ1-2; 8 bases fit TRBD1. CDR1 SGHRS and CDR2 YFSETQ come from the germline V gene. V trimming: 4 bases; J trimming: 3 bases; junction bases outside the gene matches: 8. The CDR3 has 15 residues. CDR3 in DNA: TGCGCCAGCAGCCTCGGGCAGGGGGCTTACTATGGCTACACCTTC. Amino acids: CASSLGQGAYYGYTF. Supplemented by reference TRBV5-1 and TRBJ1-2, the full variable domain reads KAGVTQTPRYLIKTRGQQVTLSCSPISGHRSVSWYQQTPGQGLQFLFEYFSETQRNKGNFPGRFSGRQFSNSRSEMNVSTLELGDSALYLCASSLGQGAYYGYTFGSGTRLTVV.

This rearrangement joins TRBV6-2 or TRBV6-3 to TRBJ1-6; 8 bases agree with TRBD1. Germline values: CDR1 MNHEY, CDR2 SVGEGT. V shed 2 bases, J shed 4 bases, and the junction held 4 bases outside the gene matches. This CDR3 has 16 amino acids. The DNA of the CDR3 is TGTGCCAGCAGTTACCGCCAGGGGGCTTATAATTCACCCCTCCACTTT. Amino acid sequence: CASSYRQGAYNSPLHF.

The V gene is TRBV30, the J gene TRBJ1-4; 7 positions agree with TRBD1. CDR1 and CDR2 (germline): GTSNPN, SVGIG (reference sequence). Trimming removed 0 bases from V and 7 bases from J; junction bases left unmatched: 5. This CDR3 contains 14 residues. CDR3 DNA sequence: TGTGCCTGGAGTGTGAACAGGGGAGGTGAAAAACTGTTTTTT. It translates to CAWSVNRGGEKLFF.

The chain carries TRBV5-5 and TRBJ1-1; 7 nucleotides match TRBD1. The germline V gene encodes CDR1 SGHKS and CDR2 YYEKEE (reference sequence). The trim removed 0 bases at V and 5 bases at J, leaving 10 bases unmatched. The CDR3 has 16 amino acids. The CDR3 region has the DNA TGTGCCAGCAGCTTGGGGGCACAGGGGCTCAGGACTGAAGCTTTCTTT. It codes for CASSLGAQGLRTEAFF.

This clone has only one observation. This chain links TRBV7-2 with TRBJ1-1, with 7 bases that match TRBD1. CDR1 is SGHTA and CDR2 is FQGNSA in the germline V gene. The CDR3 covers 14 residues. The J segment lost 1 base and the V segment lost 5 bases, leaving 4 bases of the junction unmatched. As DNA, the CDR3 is TGTGCCAGCAGCAAAGACAGGGCGAACACTGAAGCTTTCTTT. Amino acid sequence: CASSKDRANTEAFF.